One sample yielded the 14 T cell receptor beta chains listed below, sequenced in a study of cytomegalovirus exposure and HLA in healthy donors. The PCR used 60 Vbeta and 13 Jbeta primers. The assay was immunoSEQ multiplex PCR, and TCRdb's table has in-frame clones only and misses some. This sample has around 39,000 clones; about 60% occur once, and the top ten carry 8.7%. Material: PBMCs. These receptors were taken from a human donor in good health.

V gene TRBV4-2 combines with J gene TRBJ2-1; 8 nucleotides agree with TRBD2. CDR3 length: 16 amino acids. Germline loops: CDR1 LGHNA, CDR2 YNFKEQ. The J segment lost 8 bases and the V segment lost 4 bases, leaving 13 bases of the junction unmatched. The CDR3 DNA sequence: TGTGCCAGCAGCCCGGTCGGGCGGGGGGCCGGGCATGAGCAGTTCTTC. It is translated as CASSPVGRGAGHEQFF.

The CDR3 sequence is CASPGGAGDTDTQYF. DNA for the CDR3: TGCGCCAGCCCAGGGGGAGCGGGGGACACAGATACGCAGTATTTT. The chain carries TRBV4-1 and TRBJ2-3; weak D call: TRBD2 (8 bases). The germline CDR1 and CDR2 sequences are MGHRA and YSYEKL. CDR3 length: 15 amino acids. V shed 8 bases and J shed 2 bases, with 17 bases lying between them.

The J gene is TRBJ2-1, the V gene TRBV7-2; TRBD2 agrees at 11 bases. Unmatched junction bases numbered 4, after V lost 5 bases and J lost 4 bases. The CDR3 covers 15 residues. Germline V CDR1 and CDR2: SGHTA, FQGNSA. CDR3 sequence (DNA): TGTGCCAGCAGCCGTAGCGGGGGGGCTTACAATGAGCAGTTCTTC. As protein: CASSRSGGAYNEQFF.

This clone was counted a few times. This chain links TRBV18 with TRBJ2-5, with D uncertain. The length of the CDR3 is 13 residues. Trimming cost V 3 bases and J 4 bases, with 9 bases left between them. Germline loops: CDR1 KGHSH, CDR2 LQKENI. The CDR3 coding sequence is TGTGCCAGCTCACCTACTTCGGGAGAGACCCAGTACTTC. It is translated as CASSPTSGETQYF.

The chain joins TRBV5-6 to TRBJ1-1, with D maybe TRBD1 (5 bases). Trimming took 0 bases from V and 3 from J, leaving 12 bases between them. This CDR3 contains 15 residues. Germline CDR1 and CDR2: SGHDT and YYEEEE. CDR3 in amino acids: CASSLVGRGDTEAFF. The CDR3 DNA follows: TGTGCCAGCAGCTTGGTGGGACGGGGGGACACTGAAGCTTTCTTT.

Here the CDR3 DNA reads TGTGCCAGCAGACTGGACAGTTACAATGAGCAGTTCTTC. Amino acid sequence: CASRLDSYNEQFF. The J gene is TRBJ2-1, the V gene TRBV6-5; tentative D call: TRBD1 (6 bases). Germline CDR1 reads MNHEY; CDR2 reads SVGAGI. With 6 bases removed from V and 4 bases from J, the gap between germline ends came to 10 bases. The CDR3 consists of 13 residues.

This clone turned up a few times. The CDR3 DNA reads TGTGCCGCTCACCGGGACAGTGGTAACACTACTGGAAACACCATATATTTT. This encodes CAAHRDSGNTTGNTIYF. The chain recombines TRBV21-1 with TRBJ1-3; the table's D call, TRBD1, was not checked against the DNA. TRBV21-1 is a pseudogene locus. CDR3 length equals 17 residues.

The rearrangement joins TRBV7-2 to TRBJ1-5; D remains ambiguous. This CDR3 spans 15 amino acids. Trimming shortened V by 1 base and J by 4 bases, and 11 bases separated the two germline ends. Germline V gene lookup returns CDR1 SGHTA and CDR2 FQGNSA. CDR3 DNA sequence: TGTGCCAGCAGCTTAGAAGCAGGTCCGAATCAGCCCCAGCATTTT. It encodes CASSLEAGPNQPQHF. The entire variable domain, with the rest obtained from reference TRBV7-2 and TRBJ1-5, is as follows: GAGVSQSPSNKVTEKGKDVELRCDPISGHTALYWYRQSLGQGLEFLIYFQGNSAPDKSGLPSDRFSAERTGGSVSTLTIQRTQQEDSAVYLCASSLEAGPNQPQHFGDGTRLSIL.

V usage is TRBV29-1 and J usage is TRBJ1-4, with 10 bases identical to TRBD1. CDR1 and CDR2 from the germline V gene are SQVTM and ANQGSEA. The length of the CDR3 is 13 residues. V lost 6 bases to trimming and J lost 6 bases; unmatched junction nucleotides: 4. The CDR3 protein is CSVGQGSDEKLFF. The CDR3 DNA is TGCAGCGTGGGACAGGGGTCTGATGAAAAACTGTTTTTT.

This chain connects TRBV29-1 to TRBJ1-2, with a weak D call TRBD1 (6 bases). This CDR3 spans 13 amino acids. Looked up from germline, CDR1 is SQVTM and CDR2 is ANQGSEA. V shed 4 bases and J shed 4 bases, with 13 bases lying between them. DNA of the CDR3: TGCAGCGTTGGATCAGGGGTTGGCTATGGCTACACCTTC. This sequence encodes CSVGSGVGYGYTF.

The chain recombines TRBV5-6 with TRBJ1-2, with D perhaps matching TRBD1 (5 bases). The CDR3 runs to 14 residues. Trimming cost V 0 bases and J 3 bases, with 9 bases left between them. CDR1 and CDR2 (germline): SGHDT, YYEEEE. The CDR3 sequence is CASSLATVDYGYTF. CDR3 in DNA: TGTGCCAGCAGCTTGGCGACAGTAGACTATGGCTACACCTTC.

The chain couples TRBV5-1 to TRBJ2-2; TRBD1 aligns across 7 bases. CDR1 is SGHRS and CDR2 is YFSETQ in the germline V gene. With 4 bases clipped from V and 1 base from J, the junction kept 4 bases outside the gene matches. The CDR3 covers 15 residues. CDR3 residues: CASSQGTVNTGELFF. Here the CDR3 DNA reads TGCGCCAGCAGCCAGGGGACAGTGAACACCGGGGAGCTGTTTTTT.

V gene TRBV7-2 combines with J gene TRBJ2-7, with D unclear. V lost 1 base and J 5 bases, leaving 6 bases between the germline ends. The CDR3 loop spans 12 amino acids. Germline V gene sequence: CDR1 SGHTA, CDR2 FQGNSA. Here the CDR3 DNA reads TGTGCCAGCAGCTTAGACTACCACGAGCAGTACTTC. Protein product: CASSLDYHEQYF. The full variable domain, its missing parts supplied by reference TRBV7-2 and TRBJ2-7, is GAGVSQSPSNKVTEKGKDVELRCDPISGHTALYWYRQSLGQGLEFLIYFQGNSAPDKSGLPSDRFSAERTGGSVSTLTIQRTQQEDSAVYLCASSLDYHEQYFGPGTRLTVT.

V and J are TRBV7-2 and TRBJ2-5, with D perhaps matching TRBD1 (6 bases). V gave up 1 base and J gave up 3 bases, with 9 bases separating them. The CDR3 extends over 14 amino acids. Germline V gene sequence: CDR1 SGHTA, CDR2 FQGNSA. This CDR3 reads CASSLVYREETQYF. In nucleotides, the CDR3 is TGTGCCAGCAGCTTAGTTTACAGGGAAGAGACCCAGTACTTC.